The clone carrying this TCR beta chain has a handful of counts. The germline gives CDR1 SGHRS, CDR2 YFSETQ. Trimming removed 5 bases from V and 2 bases from J, with 10 bases in between. There are 14 residues in the CDR3. Memory CD4+ T cells were sorted as CD4+CD45RO+CD25- cells. After constant-region reverse-primer amplification, full-length variable regions underwent semi-nested PCR with Nested Universal Primer A. TCRdb itself ran the 5' RACE reads through MiXCR, one entry per CDR3 protein. The repertoire has roughly 69,000 distinct CDR3 sequences, about 22% of them found once; the top ten carry just under 3%.

The J gene is TRBJ2-2, the V gene TRBV5-1; D remains ambiguous. This clonotype was sampled from a female donor with breast cancer. The sample comprised memory CD4+ T cells sorted from a lymph node. The subset here: memory CD4+ T cells, CD4+CD45RO+CD25-. The CDR3 protein is CASRGSLNTGELFF. The CDR3 nucleotides read TGCGCCAGCAGGGGGTCGCTTAACACCGGGGAGCTGTTTTTT.